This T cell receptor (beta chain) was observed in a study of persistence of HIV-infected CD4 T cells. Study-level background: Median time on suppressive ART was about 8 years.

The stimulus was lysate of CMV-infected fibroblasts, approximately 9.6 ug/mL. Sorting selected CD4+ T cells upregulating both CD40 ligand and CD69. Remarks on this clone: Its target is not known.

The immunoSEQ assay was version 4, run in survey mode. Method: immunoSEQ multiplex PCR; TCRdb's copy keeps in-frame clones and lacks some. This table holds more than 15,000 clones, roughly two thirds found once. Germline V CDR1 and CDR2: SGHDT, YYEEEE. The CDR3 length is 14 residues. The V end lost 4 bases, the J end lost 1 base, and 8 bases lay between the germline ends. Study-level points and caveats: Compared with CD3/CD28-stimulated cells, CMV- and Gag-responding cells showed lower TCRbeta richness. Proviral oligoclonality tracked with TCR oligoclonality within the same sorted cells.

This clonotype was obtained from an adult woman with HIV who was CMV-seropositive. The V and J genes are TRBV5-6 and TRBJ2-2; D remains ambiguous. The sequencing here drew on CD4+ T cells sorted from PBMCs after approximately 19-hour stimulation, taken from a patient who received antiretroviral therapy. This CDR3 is CASSPIGNTGELFF. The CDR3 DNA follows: TGTGCCAGCAGCCCCATCGGGAACACCGGGGAGCTGTTTTTT.